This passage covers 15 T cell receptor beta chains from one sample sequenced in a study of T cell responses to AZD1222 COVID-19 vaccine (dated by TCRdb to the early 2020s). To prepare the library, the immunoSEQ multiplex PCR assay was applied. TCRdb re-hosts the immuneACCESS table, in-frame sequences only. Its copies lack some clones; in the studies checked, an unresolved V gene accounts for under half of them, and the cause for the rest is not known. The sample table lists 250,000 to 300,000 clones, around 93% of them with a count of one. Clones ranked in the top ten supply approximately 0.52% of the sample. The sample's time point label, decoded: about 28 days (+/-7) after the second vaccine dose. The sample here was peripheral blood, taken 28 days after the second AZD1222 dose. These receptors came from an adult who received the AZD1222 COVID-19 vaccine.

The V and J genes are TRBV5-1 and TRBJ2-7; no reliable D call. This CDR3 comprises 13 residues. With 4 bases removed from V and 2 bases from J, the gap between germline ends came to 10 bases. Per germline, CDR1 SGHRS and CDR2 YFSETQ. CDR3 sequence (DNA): TGCGCCAGCAGCGTAACGAGCCCCTACGAGCAGTACTTC. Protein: CASSVTSPYEQYF.

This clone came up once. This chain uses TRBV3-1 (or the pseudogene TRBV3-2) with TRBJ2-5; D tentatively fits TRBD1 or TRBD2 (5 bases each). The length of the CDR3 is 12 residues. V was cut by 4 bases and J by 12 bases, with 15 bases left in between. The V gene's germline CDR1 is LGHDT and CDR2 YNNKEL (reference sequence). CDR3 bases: TGTGCCAGCAGCCTCCCCCCGGGACCCAAGTACTTC. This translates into CASSLPPGPKYF.

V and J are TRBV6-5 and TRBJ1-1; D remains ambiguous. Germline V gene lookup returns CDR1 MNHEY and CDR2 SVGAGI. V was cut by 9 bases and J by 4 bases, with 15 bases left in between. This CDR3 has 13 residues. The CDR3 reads CASCLTAGTEAFF. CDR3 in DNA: TGTGCCAGTTGCCTGACCGCTGGCACTGAAGCTTTCTTT.

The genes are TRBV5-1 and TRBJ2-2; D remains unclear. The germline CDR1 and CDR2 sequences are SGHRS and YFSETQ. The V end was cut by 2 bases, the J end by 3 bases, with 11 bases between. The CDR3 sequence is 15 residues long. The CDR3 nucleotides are TGCGCCAGCAGCTTAGTGGGCGATGACACCGGGGAGCTGTTTTTT. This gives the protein CASSLVGDDTGELFF. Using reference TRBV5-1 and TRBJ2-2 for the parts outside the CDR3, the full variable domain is KAGVTQTPRYLIKTRGQQVTLSCSPISGHRSVSWYQQTPGQGLQFLFEYFSETQRNKGNFPGRFSGRQFSNSRSEMNVSTLELGDSALYLCASSLVGDDTGELFFGEGSRLTVL.

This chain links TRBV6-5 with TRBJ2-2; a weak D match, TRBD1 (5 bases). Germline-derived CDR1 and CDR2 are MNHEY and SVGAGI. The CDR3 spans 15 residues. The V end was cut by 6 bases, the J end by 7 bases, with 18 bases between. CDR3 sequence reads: CASRWSLRGSGELFF. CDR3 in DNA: TGTGCCAGCAGGTGGAGCTTAAGGGGTAGCGGGGAGCTGTTTTTT.

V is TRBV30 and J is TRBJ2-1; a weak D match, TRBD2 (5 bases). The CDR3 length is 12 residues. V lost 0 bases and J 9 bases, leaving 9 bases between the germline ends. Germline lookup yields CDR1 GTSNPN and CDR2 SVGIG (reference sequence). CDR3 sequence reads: CAWSVRRGEQFF. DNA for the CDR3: TGTGCCTGGAGTGTACGACGGGGTGAGCAGTTCTTC.

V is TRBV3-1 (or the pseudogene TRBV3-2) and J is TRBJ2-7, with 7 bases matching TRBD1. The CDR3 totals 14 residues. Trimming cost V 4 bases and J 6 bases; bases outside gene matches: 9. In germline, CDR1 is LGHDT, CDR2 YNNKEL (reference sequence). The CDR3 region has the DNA TGTGCCAGCAGCCTGAGGAACAGGGGAGTCGAGCAGTACTTC. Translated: CASSLRNRGVEQYF.

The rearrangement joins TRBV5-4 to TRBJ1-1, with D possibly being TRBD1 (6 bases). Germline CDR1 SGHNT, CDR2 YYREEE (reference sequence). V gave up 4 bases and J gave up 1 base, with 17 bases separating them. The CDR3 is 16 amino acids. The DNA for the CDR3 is TGTGCCAGCAGCCTAGGACAGCGGTTGAAGAACACTGAAGCTTTCTTT. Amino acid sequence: CASSLGQRLKNTEAFF.

Here the CDR3 DNA reads TGTGCCTGGACTATCTCGGGATCCGGAAACACCATATATTTT. It encodes CAWTISGSGNTIYF. The V gene is TRBV30, the J gene TRBJ1-3, with unresolved D. Germline lookup yields CDR1 GTSNPN and CDR2 SVGIG (reference sequence). The V and J ends lost 4 bases and 4 bases respectively, with 14 bases between them. This CDR3 has 14 residues.

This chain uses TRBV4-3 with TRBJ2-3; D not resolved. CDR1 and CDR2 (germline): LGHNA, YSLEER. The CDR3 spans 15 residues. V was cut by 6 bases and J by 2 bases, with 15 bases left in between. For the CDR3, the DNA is TGCGCCAGCAGGTTTAGCCCGAAGTTCACAGATACGCAGTATTTT. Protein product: CASRFSPKFTDTQYF.

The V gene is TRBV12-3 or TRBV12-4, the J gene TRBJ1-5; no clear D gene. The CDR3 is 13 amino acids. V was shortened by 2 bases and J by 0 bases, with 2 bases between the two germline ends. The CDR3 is CASSLNSNQPQHF. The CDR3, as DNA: TGTGCCAGCAGTTTAAATAGCAATCAGCCCCAGCATTTT.

The CDR3 spells CASSRAPLSSYEQYF. CDR3 in DNA: TGTGCCAGCAGCCGAGCCCCCCTAAGCTCCTACGAGCAGTACTTC. This chain links TRBV11-2 with TRBJ2-7; D remains unclear. CDR1 is SGHAT and CDR2 is FQNNGV in the germline V gene. The germline V and J ends were trimmed by 5 bases and 0 bases, with 14 bases remaining between them. This CDR3 comprises 15 residues.

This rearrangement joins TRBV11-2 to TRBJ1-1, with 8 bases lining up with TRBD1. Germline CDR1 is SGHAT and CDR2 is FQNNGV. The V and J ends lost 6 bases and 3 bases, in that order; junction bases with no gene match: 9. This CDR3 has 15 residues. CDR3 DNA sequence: TGTGCCAGCAGTTACATTTACAGGGGGGACACTGAAGCTTTCTTT. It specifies CASSYIYRGDTEAFF. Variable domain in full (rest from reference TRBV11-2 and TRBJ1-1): EAGVAQSPRYKIIEKRQSVAFWCNPISGHATLYWYQQILGQGPKLLIQFQNNGVVDDSQLPKDRFSAERLKGVDSTLKIQPAKLEDSAVYLCASSYIYRGDTEAFFGQGTRLTVV.

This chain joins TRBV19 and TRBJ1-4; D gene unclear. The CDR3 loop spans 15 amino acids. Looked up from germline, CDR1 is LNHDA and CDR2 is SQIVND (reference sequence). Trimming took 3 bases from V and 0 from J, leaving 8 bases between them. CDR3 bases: TGTGCCAGTAGTATGGTGGGAGCAACTAATGAAAAACTGTTTTTT. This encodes CASSMVGATNEKLFF.

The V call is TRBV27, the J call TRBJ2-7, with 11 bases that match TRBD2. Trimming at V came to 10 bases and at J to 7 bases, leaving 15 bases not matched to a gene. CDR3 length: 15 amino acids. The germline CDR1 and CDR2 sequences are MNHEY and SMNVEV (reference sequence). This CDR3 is CATQVAGGRWEEQYF. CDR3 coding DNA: TGTGCCACCCAGGTAGCGGGAGGGCGCTGGGAGGAGCAGTACTTC.